The sample holds a few counts of the clone carrying this T cell receptor (beta chain). The target antigen is unknown. This record comes from a study of siplizumab effects on memory and regulatory T cells. General study points: Confirmation was lacking for the suppressive function of proliferating Tregs derived from siplizumab cultures. Siplizumab produced a significant drop in alloreactive sequences attributable to unstimulated CD4+ memory cells.

Libraries were prepared by immunoSEQ multiplex PCR; TCRdb keeps only in-frame clonotypes and omits some of them. The sample lists some 41,000 clones; around 89% were seen once. Germline lookup yields CDR1 LNHDA and CDR2 SQIVND (reference sequence). This CDR3 comprises 15 residues. Between the trimmed V and J ends, which lost 1 base and 5 bases, there was a span of 14 bases. The rearrangement uses TRBV19 and TRBJ2-5; D may be TRBD2 (6 bases). What was sequenced was naive CD4+ T cells sorted from blood. The sequence was obtained from a human donor in good health. The CDR3, as DNA: TGTGCCAGTAGTATAGCGGGGGTGCTGCGGGAGACCCAGTACTTC. Translating gives CASSIAGVLRETQYF.